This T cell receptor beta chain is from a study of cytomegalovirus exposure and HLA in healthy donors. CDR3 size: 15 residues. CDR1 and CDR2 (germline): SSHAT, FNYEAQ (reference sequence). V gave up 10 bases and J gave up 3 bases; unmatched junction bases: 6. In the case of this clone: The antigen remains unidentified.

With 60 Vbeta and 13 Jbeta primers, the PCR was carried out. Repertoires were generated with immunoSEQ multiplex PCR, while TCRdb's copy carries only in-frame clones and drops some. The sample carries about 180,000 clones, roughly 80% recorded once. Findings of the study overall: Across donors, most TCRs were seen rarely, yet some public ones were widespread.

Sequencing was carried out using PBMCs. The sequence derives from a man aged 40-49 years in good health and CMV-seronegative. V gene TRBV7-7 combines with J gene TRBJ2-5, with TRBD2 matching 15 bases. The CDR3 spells CATGLAGGEEETQYF. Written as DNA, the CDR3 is TGTGCCACCGGACTAGCGGGGGGGGAGGAAGAGACCCAGTACTTC.